The clone carrying this TCR beta chain occurred many times. What it binds is not known. TCR beta CDR3 regions were amplified from RNA transcripts. Investigators did first-round RT-PCR with HTBI primers, then second-round multiplex PCR. TCRdb used MiXCR to reprocess the multiplex PCR reads, holding one entry per CDR3 protein. In the table there are a few hundred thousand distinct CDR3 sequences, about 18% of which are singletons. This record belongs to a study of Graves' ophthalmopathy and Graves' hyperthyroidism. Overall study context: Peripheral blood samples were taken at initial diagnosis, before any treatment.

The ends were cut back, 6 bases at V and 1 base at J, with 9 bases in the middle. This CDR3 comprises 14 residues. Study results and caveats: With around 69% sensitivity and approximately 72% specificity, the model predicted ophthalmopathy progression. Also, most clonotypes expanded in the thyroid above 0.001 frequency appeared in blood.

The rearrangement links TRBV12-3 or TRBV12-4 to TRBJ2-2; tentatively, D is TRBD2 (6 bases). Sequencing was performed on peripheral blood. The sequence came from an adult woman with stable Graves' hyperthyroidism. CDR3 nucleotide sequence: TGTGCCAGCAGACCGGGACTGAACACCGGGGAGCTGTTTTTT. This translates into CASRPGLNTGELFF.